The 22 T cell receptor beta chains below all came from one sample that was sequenced in a study of T-cell reconstitution after alpha-beta-depleted transplantation in children (dated by TCRdb to the mid-2010s). The protocol used for the library was PCR. Sequencing was performed on an Illumina HiSeq 2500. Molecular barcoding was employed in the preparation of TCR libraries, with unique molecular identifiers being used to normalize TCRbeta repertoire quantification. TCRdb itself trimmed the public reads at Q25 with fastp, ran MiXCR and retained productive beta chains. Rows merge per CDR3 protein into single entries with the most common DNA and genes. The sample records about 980,000 distinct CDR3 sequences, roughly 29% of which are singletons. Jointly, the top ten make up about 28% of the sample. Interpreted using the paper, the treatment or condition label stands for: allogeneic hematopoietic cell transplantation with graft depleted of TCRalphabeta T cells and CD19 B cells.

The sequencing here drew on PBMCs, mostly from graft donor cells, taken 360 days after TCRalphabeta/CD19-depleted stem cell transplant. The receptors were sampled from a boy under two years old who had a stem cell transplant for SCID, so the T cells may come from the graft donor.

This clonotype was found a few times. This chain uses TRBV2 with TRBJ2-1, with D possibly matching TRBD1 (5 bases). V shed 8 bases and J shed 9 bases, with 14 bases lying between them. The CDR3 spans 12 residues. The germline V gene has CDR1 SNHLY and CDR2 FYNNEI. The CDR3 bases are TGTGCCAGCTCGCAGGGCCCTCGTGAGCAGTTCTTC. Translation: CASSQGPREQFF.

This clonotype came up a few times. The J gene is TRBJ2-2, the V gene TRBV9; TRBD1 matches at 10 bases. Germline lookup yields CDR1 SGDLS and CDR2 YYNGEE. V lost 2 bases, J lost 0 bases, and 10 bases stayed unmatched. The CDR3 spans 19 residues. The CDR3 bases are TGTGCCAGCAGCGTGCTCGGGACAGGGGCTGTTTCGAACACCGGGGAGCTGTTTTTT. Translation gives CASSVLGTGAVSNTGELFF.

This clonotype was observed a few times. This rearrangement joins TRBV20-1 to TRBJ2-1; D uncertain. CDR3 length: 13 amino acids. Trimming left V 2 bases short and J 12 bases short, with 17 bases between. The germline gives CDR1 DFQATT, CDR2 SNEGSKA (reference sequence). CDR3 nucleotides: TGCAGTGCTAGAACAGTCGACGCCGTGGGGCAGTTCTTC. Amino acid sequence: CSARTVDAVGQFF.

V is TRBV12-3 or TRBV12-4 and J is TRBJ2-4; 9 bases are a match to TRBD1. The CDR3 spans 14 residues. V was clipped by 6 bases and J by 7 bases; unmatched bases: 7. CDR3 bases: TGTGCCAGCAGCCCCGGGACAGGGTCGAACATTCAGTACTTC. Its protein is CASSPGTGSNIQYF.

In this sample, this clonotype turned up a few times. The V and J genes are TRBV12-3 or TRBV12-4 and TRBJ2-1; perhaps TRBD2 as D (7 bases). V was cut by 5 bases and J by 9 bases, with 20 bases left in between. The CDR3 consists of 15 residues. DNA for the CDR3: TGTGCCAGCAGTGGGGGGGGGCATACGATGACTGAGCAGTTCTTC. It codes for CASSGGGHTMTEQFF.

There are a few counts of this clonotype. At one of its ends the junction is not consistent with the germline gene, which may arise from a read error. The CDR3 region is CSAREGGTGTQYF. The CDR3 nucleotides are TGCAGTGCTCGAGAGGGGGGGACTGGGACCCAGTACTTC. The chain combines TRBV20-1 with TRBJ2-5; TRBD2 might be the D (7 bases). This CDR3 has 13 amino acids. The germline CDR1 and CDR2 sequences are DFQATT and SNEGSKA (reference sequence).

V is TRBV6-1 and J is TRBJ2-7; 9 nucleotides agree with TRBD2. The germline CDR1 and CDR2 sequences are MNHNS and SASEGT. The CDR3 totals 16 residues. The ends lost 8 bases at V and 2 bases at J; junction bases unmatched: 13. CDR3 region: CASLGVAGAMTYEQYF. The DNA for the CDR3 is TGTGCCAGCCTGGGGGTAGCGGGGGCCATGACCTACGAGCAGTACTTC.

This clonotype was recorded a few times. The gene calls are TRBV11-2 and TRBJ2-7; 8 bases agree with TRBD1. Germline CDR1 and CDR2: SGHAT and FQNNGV. V shed 1 base, J shed 5 bases, and the junction held 10 bases outside the gene matches. The length of the CDR3 is 16 residues. CDR3 in DNA: TGTGCCAGCAGCTTAGTCAGGGGGCGAAATGGGAACGAGCAGTACTTC. It encodes CASSLVRGRNGNEQYF.

This clonotype was detected once. This sequence joins TRBV9 and TRBJ2-4, with 7 bases aligning to TRBD2. Trimming removed 3 bases from V and 0 bases from J; junction bases left unmatched: 15. Per the germline V gene, CDR1 is SGDLS and CDR2 is YYNGEE. This CDR3 has 19 residues. The CDR3 region is CASSARISDSGVAKNIQYF. The DNA for the CDR3 is TGTGCCAGCAGCGCCCGAATCTCTGACAGCGGGGTAGCCAAAAACATTCAGTACTTC.

This clonotype has only a few counts. The genes are TRBV7-8 and TRBJ2-4, with TRBD1 matching 7 bases. This CDR3 has 17 residues. Losses at the gene ends were 0 bases for V and 5 bases for J; bases not matched to a gene: 10. Looked up from germline, CDR1 is SGHVS and CDR2 is FQNEAQ. For the CDR3, the DNA is TGTGCCAGCAGCTTAGCGAAGGACAGGAGGTTCGAAAACATTCAGTACTTC. As protein: CASSLAKDRRFENIQYF.

A few counts support this clonotype. The chain employs TRBV6-5 and TRBJ2-7; tentative D call: TRBD1 (6 bases). V was pared by 0 bases and J by 3 bases, with 15 bases between. Per germline, CDR1 MNHEY and CDR2 SVGAGI. CDR3 length: 16 amino acids. CDR3 nucleotides: TGTGCCAGCAGTTACTCGGACAGCCAAAGGGGCTACGAGCAGTACTTC. It encodes CASSYSDSQRGYEQYF.

V is TRBV20-1 and J is TRBJ2-5, with unresolved D. V gave up 0 bases and J gave up 0 bases, with 11 bases separating them. CDR3 length: 15 residues. Germline loops: CDR1 DFQATT, CDR2 SNEGSKA (reference sequence). CDR3 amino acids: CSARDPRRYQETQYF. The CDR3 region has the DNA TGCAGTGCTAGAGATCCGAGAAGGTACCAAGAGACCCAGTACTTC.

The chain links TRBV3-1 to TRBJ2-4, with 7 bases lining up with TRBD2. V was clipped by 3 bases and J by 9 bases; unmatched bases: 17. The CDR3 covers 17 residues. Germline-derived CDR1 and CDR2 are LGHDT and YNNKEL (reference sequence). DNA of the CDR3: TGTGCCAGCAGCCAGGGAGGGACGGGACTAAGGGTTAGCATTCAGTACTTC. It is translated as CASSQGGTGLRVSIQYF.

This clonotype has a handful of counts. V usage is TRBV28 and J usage is TRBJ1-4; D is unclear. The CDR3 loop spans 15 amino acids. The germline gives CDR1 MDHEN, CDR2 SYDVKM. V was clipped by 7 bases and J by 0 bases, with 12 bases between them. The CDR3 reads CASTSTPATNEKLFF. DNA for the CDR3: TGTGCCAGCACCTCGACACCTGCAACTAATGAAAAACTGTTTTTT.

V is TRBV5-1 and J is TRBJ2-1; 9 nucleotides match TRBD1. This CDR3 region has 16 residues. V shed 0 bases and J 3 bases; nucleotides not matched to a gene: 4. Looked up from germline, CDR1 is SGHRS and CDR2 is YFSETQ. Here the CDR3 reads CASSLGRTGVYNEQFF. CDR3 bases: TGCGCCAGCAGCTTGGGGCGGACAGGGGTCTACAATGAGCAGTTCTTC.

This clonotype occurred a few times. The chain is built from TRBV4-2 and TRBJ2-1; D is perhaps TRBD1 (6 bases). The V end lost 1 base, the J end lost 3 bases, and 16 bases lay between the germline ends. CDR1 LGHNA and CDR2 YNFKEQ come from the germline V gene. The CDR3 runs 17 residues. The CDR3 coding sequence is TGTGCCAGCAGCCAAGGGACAGCTCCGAATGGCTACAATGAGCAGTTCTTC. Protein: CASSQGTAPNGYNEQFF.

This sequence joins TRBV7-6 and TRBJ2-2, with TRBD2 matching 7 bases. CDR1 SGHVS and CDR2 FNYEAQ come from the germline V gene. The junction had 6 bases not matched to a gene; V was cut back by 1 base and J by 4 bases. This CDR3 is built from 16 residues. This chain's CDR3 is CASSLVAGVGTGELFF. CDR3 bases: TGTGCCAGCAGCTTAGTTGCGGGGGTTGGCACCGGGGAGCTGTTTTTT. The full variable domain, rest sourced from reference TRBV7-6 and TRBJ2-2, is GAGVSQSPRYKVTKRGQDVALRCDPISGHVSLYWYRQALGQGPEFLTYFNYEAQQDKSGLPNDRFSAERPEGSISTLTIQRTEQRDSAMYRCASSLVAGVGTGELFFGEGSRLTVL.

V is TRBV12-3 or TRBV12-4 and J is TRBJ2-1, with no clear D. V lost 6 bases, J lost 8 bases, and 8 bases lay in between. The CDR3 consists of 11 residues. Written as DNA, the CDR3 is TGTGCCAGCAGCACCTTGGATGAGCAGTTCTTC. This codes for CASSTLDEQFF.

The table lists this clonotype with a few counts. The chain joins TRBV5-1 to TRBJ2-5; TRBD2 is a possible D gene (8 bases). Germline-derived CDR1 and CDR2 are SGHRS and YFSETQ. Trimming cost V 1 base and J 5 bases, with 21 bases left between them. This CDR3 contains 17 residues. The CDR3, as DNA: TGCGCCAGCAGCTTGAAGTTAGCGGGGACAGTTCCGGAGACCCAGTACTTC. Translated: CASSLKLAGTVPETQYF.

This chain uses TRBV6-5 with TRBJ2-7; TRBD1 matches 9 bases. Germline lookup yields CDR1 MNHEY and CDR2 SVGAGI. V shed 4 bases, J shed 2 bases, and the junction held 3 bases outside the gene matches. This CDR3 contains 14 residues. CDR3 residues: CASSFGQGPYEQYF. The CDR3 DNA follows: TGTGCCAGCAGTTTCGGACAGGGGCCCTACGAGCAGTACTTC.

J is TRBJ2-7 and V is TRBV28; 9 bases match TRBD2. The CDR3 is 18 amino acids. Germline V lookup: CDR1 MDHEN, CDR2 SYDVKM. V lost 6 bases to trimming and J lost 2 bases; unmatched junction nucleotides: 17. In nucleotides, the CDR3 is TGTGCCAGCAGCTTCTCTCGCCTTAGCGGGGGCCTGGCCTACGAGCAGTACTTC. This translates into CASSFSRLSGGLAYEQYF.

The chain joins TRBV4-1 to TRBJ2-2; possibly TRBD2 for D (6 bases). Germline lookup yields CDR1 MGHRA and CDR2 YSYEKL. The CDR3 length is 16 residues. V was pared by 2 bases and J by 0 bases, with 10 bases between. The CDR3 DNA sequence: TGCGCCAGCAGCCAACCGGGACTCTCGAACACCGGGGAGCTGTTTTTT. Translation gives CASSQPGLSNTGELFF.